Shown below are 3 T cell receptor beta chains from a single sample sequenced in a study of response to subunit inactivated influenza vaccine. Using its own MiXCR run on the RT-PCR reads, TCRdb lists one record per CDR3 protein. The top ten clones hold 1.5% to 2% of a sample with 530,000 or so distinct CDR3 sequences, around 25% of them seen once. The sample in question was CD4+ T cells sorted from PBMCs, obtained more than 4 days after vaccination. These receptors all stem from a man aged 50-59 years who received an inactivated influenza vaccine.

There are a few counts of this clonotype. The chain recombines TRBV4-2 with TRBJ2-5; the D is unclear. The CDR3 is 15 residues long. CDR1 and CDR2 (germline): LGHNA, YNFKEQ. V was clipped by 4 bases and J by 0 bases, with 12 bases between them. CDR3 sequence: CASSLYVGNQETQYF. CDR3 DNA sequence: TGTGCCAGCAGCCTATACGTAGGAAACCAAGAGACCCAGTACTTC.

This clonotype was found once. The rearrangement uses TRBV5-1 and TRBJ2-1; 7 positions match TRBD1. The CDR3 length is 15 residues. CDR1 SGHRS and CDR2 YFSETQ come from the germline V gene. V lost 1 base to trimming and J lost 7 bases; unmatched junction nucleotides: 8. DNA for the CDR3: TGCGCCAGCAGCTTGCCAAGTGGGACAGCTAATGAGCAGTTCTTC. Its protein product is CASSLPSGTANEQFF.

This clonotype has only a few counts. The V gene is TRBV7-2, the J gene TRBJ1-1; TRBD1 might be the D (5 bases). Germline loops: CDR1 SGHTA, CDR2 FQGNSA. CDR3 length: 14 residues. V was cut by 0 bases and J by 8 bases, with 13 bases left in between. Here the CDR3 DNA reads TGTGCCAGCAGCTTAGCCGGGGGACCTGGGGAAGCTTTCTTT. It specifies CASSLAGGPGEAFF. The full variable domain, rest sourced from reference TRBV7-2 and TRBJ1-1, is GAGVSQSPSNKVTEKGKDVELRCDPISGHTALYWYRQSLGQGLEFLIYFQGNSAPDKSGLPSDRFSAERTGGSVSTLTIQRTQQEDSAVYLCASSLAGGPGEAFFGQGTRLTVV.